This T cell receptor (beta chain) came from a study of cytomegalovirus exposure and HLA in healthy donors. Vbeta (60) and Jbeta (13) primers were used in the PCR. The protocol was immunoSEQ multiplex PCR, while the TCRdb copy is restricted to in-frame clones and leaves out a portion. The repertoire shows 150,000 to 200,000 clones; the top ten hold almost 6.5%. CDR3 length: 13 amino acids. Per the germline V gene, CDR1 is LNHDA and CDR2 is SQIVND (reference sequence). Trimming removed 3 bases from V and 7 bases from J, with 13 bases in between. Points from the study as a whole: A prior analysis recorded that most TCR beta V segments were productive about 90% or about 30% of the time. Altogether, about 160 TCR beta chains were recorded as cytomegalovirus-associated. A later analysis showed that HLA-associated TCR beta chains had undergone more clonal expansion than equally common others. As confirmed in vitro, a few CMV-associated chains were specific for CMV antigens.

As to this clone: Its antigen remains unknown.

Material: PBMCs. The sequence was obtained from a man aged 25-40 years in good health and CMV-seronegative. V gene TRBV19 combines with J gene TRBJ2-7, with a possible D match to TRBD2 (6 bases). In DNA form, the CDR3 reads TGTGCCAGTAGTATGGAGGGGCGTGGGGAGCAGTACTTC. Translating it yields CASSMEGRGEQYF.